This T cell receptor (beta chain) was captured by sequencing in a study of spatial heterogeneity in lung cancer. Study at large: Beta-chain sequences consistently outnumbered alpha-chain sequences in detection. General observations from the study: At resection, ubiquitous expanded tumor TCRs appeared in blood more than at follow-up.

Using its own MiXCR run on the 5' RACE reads, TCRdb lists one record per CDR3 protein. The sample lists approximately 21,000 distinct CDR3 sequences, about 3.3% occurring once. Time point meaning: sample taken at primary tumor resection. Whole RNA was taken from tumor, nontumor lung or frozen PBMC; it was then sequenced unsorted. Trimming pared 3 bases from V and 3 bases from J, leaving 14 bases between. CDR1 is ENHRY and CDR2 is SYGVKD in the germline V gene. CDR3 length equals 15 residues. This clonotype ranks as medium-sized. As yet, its antigen is unknown. This clonotype was obtained from a female donor with early-stage non-small cell lung cancer. Specimen: PBMCs, collected at surgery. The V and J genes are TRBV10-3 and TRBJ2-5; D is perhaps TRBD1 or TRBD2 (6 bases each). The CDR3 region has the DNA TGTGCCATCAGTGACCCAGGGGAGGTGAAAGAGACCCAGTACTTC. This codes for CAISDPGEVKETQYF.